A single sample gave rise to the 20 T cell receptor beta chains below, sequenced in a study of CD8+CD57+ T cells in acquired aplastic anemia. According to the study, genomic DNA was the template for TCR beta VDJ and CDR3 profiling. TCRdb redid the calling of the reads with MiXCR, one entry per CDR3 protein. In the table there are 150,000 to 200,000 distinct CDR3 sequences, approximately 44% of which are singletons. Individuals selected for sequencing had exhibited CD8+CD57+ cell expansion on flow cytometry. Sequenced: sorted CD4+, CD8+, or CD8+CD57+ T cells (not recorded which) from PBMCs. These receptor sequences come from a human donor with aplastic anemia.

This chain uses TRBV29-1 with TRBJ1-2; D remains unclear. The V and J ends lost 0 bases and 8 bases respectively, with 13 bases between them. Germline V gene data show CDR1 as SQVTM and CDR2 as ANQGSEA. CDR3 length: 13 residues. The CDR3 loop is CSVEDGGGTGYTF. Written as DNA, the CDR3 is TGCAGCGTTGAAGATGGAGGAGGAACCGGCTACACCTTC. Filled out from reference TRBV29-1 and TRBJ1-2, the complete variable domain reads SAVISQKPSRDICQRGTSLTIQCQVDSQVTMMFWYRQQPGQSLTLIATANQGSEATYESGFVIDKFPISRPNLTFSTLTVSNMSPEDSSIYLCSVEDGGGTGYTFGSGTRLTVV.

This sequence joins TRBV15 and TRBJ2-1, with a possible D match to TRBD1 (6 bases). Germline values: CDR1 LNHNV, CDR2 YYDKDF (reference sequence). Trimming pared 3 bases from V and 1 base from J, leaving 13 bases between. This CDR3 has 16 residues. CDR3 sequence (DNA): TGTGCCACCAGCAGCCTCGGGACAAATTCCTACAATGAGCAGTTCTTC. It yields the protein CATSSLGTNSYNEQFF.

The gene calls are TRBV7-2 and TRBJ1-1, with TRBD1 as a possible D gene (5 bases). CDR1 and CDR2 (germline): SGHTA, FQGNSA. This CDR3 region has 15 residues. The V end was cut by 1 base, the J end by 4 bases, with 13 bases between. The CDR3 sequence is CASSLGWGKGTEAFF. As DNA, the CDR3 is TGTGCCAGCAGCTTAGGTTGGGGGAAAGGCACTGAAGCTTTCTTT. Combining the CDR3 with reference TRBV7-2 and TRBJ1-1 gives the whole variable domain GAGVSQSPSNKVTEKGKDVELRCDPISGHTALYWYRQSLGQGLEFLIYFQGNSAPDKSGLPSDRFSAERTGGSVSTLTIQRTQQEDSAVYLCASSLGWGKGTEAFFGQGTRLTVV.

This chain links TRBV6-1 with TRBJ1-5; D is possibly TRBD1 (6 bases). The germline V gene encodes CDR1 MNHNS and CDR2 SASEGT. The CDR3 consists of 15 residues. V lost 1 base, J lost 2 bases, and 9 bases lay in between. The CDR3 nucleotides are TGTGCCAGCAGTGAAGAGGGGGGGGGCAATCAGCCCCAGCATTTT. This codes for CASSEEGGGNQPQHF.

This chain joins TRBV19 and TRBJ2-3, with D perhaps TRBD2 (6 bases). The CDR3 spans 15 residues. Trimming left V 3 bases short and J 3 bases short, with 13 bases between. Germline CDR1 LNHDA, CDR2 SQIVND (reference sequence). For the CDR3, the DNA is TGTGCCAGTAGTATGACGCCTGGGGGGACAGATACGCAGTATTTT. It specifies CASSMTPGGTDTQYF.

The gene calls are TRBV19 and TRBJ2-1; TRBD2 aligns across 12 bases. Trimming at V came to 5 bases and at J to 6 bases, leaving 8 bases not matched to a gene. Germline CDR1 and CDR2: LNHDA and SQIVND (reference sequence). This CDR3 is built from 16 residues. CDR3 nucleotide sequence: TGTGCCAGTAGTCCCAGACTAGCGGGGGAGGTCAATGAGCAGTTCTTC. The encoded protein is CASSPRLAGEVNEQFF.

This clonotype was seen many times. The rearrangement joins TRBV11-2 to TRBJ2-1; 13 bases are shared with TRBD2. The junction had 10 bases not matched to a gene; V was cut back by 2 bases and J by 15 bases. The length of the CDR3 is 15 residues. Germline loops: CDR1 SGHAT, CDR2 FQNNGV. The CDR3 loop reads CASSLLGGTSGIPFF. CDR3 sequence (DNA): TGTGCCAGCAGCTTACTCGGGGGGACTAGCGGGATTCCGTTCTTC.

This clonotype appeared a few times. This chain links TRBV4-2 with TRBJ2-6, with D maybe TRBD1 (6 bases). Trimming shortened V by 3 bases and J by 0 bases, and 15 bases separated the two germline ends. This CDR3 contains 18 residues. The germline V gene encodes CDR1 LGHNA and CDR2 YNFKEQ. CDR3 sequence (DNA): TGTGCCAGCAGCCACAGTAGGGGGATTGGCTCTGGGGCCAACGTCCTGACTTTC. Its translation: CASSHSRGIGSGANVLTF.

This chain links TRBV19 with TRBJ1-6; D gene unclear. The CDR3 sequence is 15 residues long. The germline gives CDR1 LNHDA, CDR2 SQIVND (reference sequence). V was shortened by 4 bases and J by 8 bases, with 15 bases between the two germline ends. The CDR3 spells CASSSAGNIDSPLHF. CDR3 bases: TGTGCCAGTAGTAGTGCGGGGAACATAGATTCACCCCTCCACTTT.

The chain employs TRBV12-3 or TRBV12-4 and TRBJ2-3; 7 positions match TRBD2. CDR3 length equals 15 residues. V lost 4 bases and J lost 3; bases outside the gene matches: 7. The CDR3 sequence: CASSSYVGGTDTQYF. CDR3 nucleotides: TGTGCCAGCAGTTCCTACGTGGGGGGGACAGATACGCAGTATTTT.

V and J are TRBV2 and TRBJ1-2; TRBD1 might be the D (6 bases). The germline V gene encodes CDR1 SNHLY and CDR2 FYNNEI. The CDR3 sequence is 12 residues long. With 4 bases removed from V and 12 bases from J, the gap between germline ends came to 15 bases. The CDR3 here is CASSGGGLGNTF. The CDR3 region has the DNA TGTGCCAGCAGTGGAGGGGGGCTTGGAAACACCTTC.

CDR3 amino acids: CSARRGGTSGNQPQHF. The CDR3, as DNA: TGCAGTGCTCGTCGGGGGGGGACATCTGGCAATCAGCCCCAGCATTTT. V gene TRBV20-1 combines with J gene TRBJ1-5, with a possible D match to TRBD1 (6 bases). Germline loops: CDR1 DFQATT, CDR2 SNEGSKA (reference sequence). The CDR3 loop spans 16 amino acids. Trimming shortened V by 5 bases and J by 2 bases, and 19 bases separated the two germline ends.

The chain is built from TRBV20-1 and TRBJ2-7; 9 bases agree with TRBD2. Germline values: CDR1 DFQATT, CDR2 SNEGSKA (reference sequence). V lost 0 bases, J lost 3 bases, and 3 bases stayed unmatched. The CDR3 spans 14 residues. The CDR3 region has the DNA TGCAGTGCTAGAGAAGCGGGGGGACACTACGAGCAGTACTTC. Protein: CSAREAGGHYEQYF.

The chain joins TRBV10-2 to TRBJ2-5, with D possibly called TRBD1 or TRBD2 (7 bases each). V lost 6 bases and J 5 bases, leaving 16 bases between the germline ends. CDR1 and CDR2 from the germline V gene are WSHSY and SAAADI. This CDR3 has 14 residues. The chain's CDR3 is CASRKGGGAETQYF. CDR3 bases: TGCGCCAGCAGGAAGGGAGGGGGCGCGGAGACCCAGTACTTC.

This clonotype was detected ten times or more. V gene TRBV6-1 combines with J gene TRBJ1-5; no clear D. Germline V gene sequence: CDR1 MNHNS, CDR2 SASEGT. CDR3 size: 13 residues. V was trimmed by 6 bases and J by 1 base, leaving 7 bases between them. CDR3 nucleotide sequence: TGTGCCAGCAGGTTAATAAGCAATCAGCCCCAGCATTTT. It yields the protein CASRLISNQPQHF.

This clonotype was recorded at least ten times. The rearrangement links TRBV9 to TRBJ1-6; 7 bases match TRBD1. Germline V gene lookup returns CDR1 SGDLS and CDR2 YYNGEE. The CDR3 consists of 14 residues. With 7 bases clipped from V and 10 bases from J, the junction kept 11 bases outside the gene matches. The CDR3 loop reads CASALTGVESPLHF. CDR3 bases: TGTGCCAGCGCCTTAACAGGGGTGGAATCACCCCTCCACTTT.

Worth noting for this clonotype: The junction departs from germline at one end; a sequencing error may be responsible. The chain is built from TRBV15 and TRBJ2-5; 9 bases agree with TRBD2. CDR1 and CDR2 from the germline V gene are LNHNV and YYDKDF (reference sequence). The CDR3 is 14 residues long. In nucleotides, the CDR3 is TGTCCCACCCGGACTAGCGACCGGCAAGAGACCCAGTACTTC. The encoded protein is CPTRTSDRQETQYF.

On this clonotype: This is likely a read error, given that the CDR3 carries no conserved phenylalanine or tryptophan at its end. The chain carries TRBV12-3 or TRBV12-4 and TRBJ1-1; D may be TRBD1 (5 bases). The CDR3 is 13 residues long. The ends were cut back, 1 base at V and 4 bases at J, with 7 bases in the middle. The CDR3 coding sequence is TGTGCCAGCAGTTTAGGGGGCGGCACTGAAGCTTTCTTA. Translated: CASSLGGGTEAFL.

J is TRBJ2-7 and V is TRBV20-1; possibly TRBD2 for D (6 bases). The germline gives CDR1 DFQATT, CDR2 SNEGSKA (reference sequence). V dropped 1 base and J dropped 0 bases, with 19 bases sitting between them. The CDR3 totals 17 residues. CDR3: CSARGHGTFSSSYEQYF. DNA for the CDR3: TGCAGTGCTAGAGGACACGGGACTTTTTCTTCCTCCTACGAGCAGTACTTC.

This clonotype appeared many times. The rearrangement joins TRBV20-1 to TRBJ2-1; tentatively, D is TRBD2 (7 bases). The CDR3 is 12 residues long. V shed 3 bases and J shed 8 bases, with 11 bases lying between them. CDR1 and CDR2 (germline): DFQATT, SNEGSKA (reference sequence). The DNA for the CDR3 is TGCAGTGCTAGGGGGGGGCCGGATGAGCAGTTCTTC. As protein: CSARGGPDEQFF.